This T cell receptor beta chain was documented in a study of control samples from healthy donors and cancer patients (dated by TCRdb to 2018 to 2021). The library was built by means of the immunoSEQ multiplex PCR assay. Imported from immuneACCESS, the table was reduced by TCRdb to in-frame sequences with V and J called. These copies leave out some clones; in studies compared against another copy, an unresolved V gene accounts for under half, and the cause of the remainder is not known. Here the sample has about 410,000 clones; roughly 90% occur a single time. More than 6% of the sample rests with the top ten. Including the terminal cysteine and phenylalanine, the CDR3 comprises 15 residues. The sequence is cut down to CDR3 DNA, 45 bases in frame from base 1. Sequences SEHNR (CDR1) and FQNEAQ (CDR2) are obtained from the germline V gene (reference sequence). V loses 5 bases of germline sequence and J loses 8 bases, and the interval between the two ends is 18 bases.

Points on this clone: Its antigen is still unknown. No base quality information exists; no much larger clone differs at one position.

The material sequenced was PBMCs. The rearranged segments are TRBV7-9 and TRBJ1-4; TRBD1 might be the D gene, on 5 matching bases. The origin of this receptor is a man aged 35 to 55 with head and neck cancer. The CDR3 loop reads CASSSRDLLGEKLFF. The DNA sequence reads TGTGCCAGCAGCAGCCGGGACCTCCTAGGAGAAAAACTGTTTTTT.